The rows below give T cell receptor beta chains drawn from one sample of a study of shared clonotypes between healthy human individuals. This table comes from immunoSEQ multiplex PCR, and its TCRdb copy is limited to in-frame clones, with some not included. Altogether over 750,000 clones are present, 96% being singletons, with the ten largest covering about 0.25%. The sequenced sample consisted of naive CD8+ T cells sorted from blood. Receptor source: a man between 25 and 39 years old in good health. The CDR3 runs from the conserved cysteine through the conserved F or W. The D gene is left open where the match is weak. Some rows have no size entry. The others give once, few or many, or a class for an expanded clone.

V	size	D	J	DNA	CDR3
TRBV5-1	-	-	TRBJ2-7	TGCGCCAGCTCCAGTCGGGGTTTTCACGAGCAGTACTTC	CASSSRGFHEQYF
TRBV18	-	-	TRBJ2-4	TGTGCCAGCTCACGAAGGAGAGTATGGGTAGCCAAAAACATTCAGTACTTC	CASSRRRVWVAKNIQYF
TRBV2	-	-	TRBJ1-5	TGTGCCAGCCGACCCAGGGGAAGCAATCAGCCCCAGCATTTT	CASRPRGSNQPQHF
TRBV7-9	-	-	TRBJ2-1	TGTGCCAGCAGCTCCCCCGACAGCTACAATGAGCAGTTCTTC	CASSSPDSYNEQFF
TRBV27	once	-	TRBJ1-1	TGTGCCAGCCAAGGGGGGAACACTGAAGCTTTCTTT	CASQGGNTEAFF
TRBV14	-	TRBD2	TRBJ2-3	TGTGCCAGCAGCTTGGCGGGAGGGTCTACAGATACGCAGTATTTT	CASSLAGGSTDTQYF
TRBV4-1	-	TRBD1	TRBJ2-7	TGCGCCAGCAGCCACAGACAGGGGACGGGAGAGCAGTACTTC	CASSHRQGTGEQYF
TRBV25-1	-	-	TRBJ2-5	TGTGCCAGCAGCTCGCCCGGGAGCGACACTTACTTC	CASSSPGSDTYF
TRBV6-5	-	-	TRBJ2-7	TGTGCCAGCAGTTACGGCGTGGGTTCGTTAATGTTC	CASSYGVGSLMF
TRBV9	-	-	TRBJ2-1	TGTGCCAGCAGCGTGGGGCGGTCCTACAATGAGCAGTTCTTC	CASSVGRSYNEQFF
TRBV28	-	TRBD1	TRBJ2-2	TGTGCCAGCAGGTCTAGAACAGGGGGCACCGGGGAGCTGTTTTTT	CASRSRTGGTGELFF
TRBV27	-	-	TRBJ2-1	TGTGCCAGCAGTTTGATGAATGAGCAGTTCTTC	CASSLMNEQFF
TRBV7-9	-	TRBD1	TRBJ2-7	TGTGCCAGCAGCTCTTCCGGGACAGACAAGTACGAGCAGTACTTC	CASSSSGTDKYEQYF
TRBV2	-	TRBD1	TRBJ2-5	TGTGCCCTCGGGGACAGGGGGCAGGAGACCCAGTACTTC	CALGDRGQETQYF
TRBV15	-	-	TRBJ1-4	TGTGCCACCAGCAGGGAGGGTTTCGGTAATGAAAAACTGTTTTTT	CATSREGFGNEKLFF
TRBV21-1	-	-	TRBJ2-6	TGTGCCAGCAGCAATGGGGGGTTTCTCTCTGGGGCCAACGTCCTGACTTTC	CASSNGGFLSGANVLTF
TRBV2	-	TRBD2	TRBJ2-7	TGTGCCAGTCACTTCGGGACTAGCGGGAGGGGCTCCTACGAGCAGTACTTC	CASHFGTSGRGSYEQYF
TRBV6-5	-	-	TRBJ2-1	TGTGCCAGCAGTTACCGCGAGAGTGATGAGCAGTTCTTC	CASSYRESDEQFF
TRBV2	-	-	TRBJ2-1	TGTGCCAGCCCAGGCCCCGGCGTATTGGGCAGTGAGCAGTTCTTC	CASPGPGVLGSEQFF
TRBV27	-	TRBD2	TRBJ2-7	TGTGCCAGCAGTTCATCCGGGACTACCGACTACGAGCAGTACTTC	CASSSSGTTDYEQYF
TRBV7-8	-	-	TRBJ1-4	TGTGCCAGCAGCCTGACCGCACCGGGGGCAACTAATGAAAAACTGTTTTTT	CASSLTAPGATNEKLFF
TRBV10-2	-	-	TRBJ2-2	TGCGCCAGCAGTGAGGTAGCGGAGGCCCATGGCGGGGAGCTGTTTTTT	CASSEVAEAHGGELFF
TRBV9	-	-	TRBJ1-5	TGTGCCATACCCAAGGGAGGCAGGAATCAGCCCCAGCATTTT	CAIPKGGRNQPQHF
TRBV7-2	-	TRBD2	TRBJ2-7	TGTGCCAGCAGCCCCCAATGGCGGGAGGGGACCTACGAGCAGTACTTC	CASSPQWREGTYEQYF
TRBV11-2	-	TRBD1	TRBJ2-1	TGTGCCAGCAGCTCACCACAGACAGGGCCCAATGAGCAGTTCTTC	CASSSPQTGPNEQFF
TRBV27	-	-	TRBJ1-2	TGTGCCAGCAGCCAAGGATCCTGGGGCTATGGCTACACCTTC	CASSQGSWGYGYTF
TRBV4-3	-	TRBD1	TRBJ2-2	TGCGCCAGCAGCCAAGGGACAGGGACAACCGGGGAGCTGTTTTTT	CASSQGTGTTGELFF
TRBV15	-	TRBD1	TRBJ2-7	TGTGCCACCAGCAGACTGAGGGGGCACGAGCAGTACTTC	CATSRLRGHEQYF
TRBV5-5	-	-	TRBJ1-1	TGTGCCAGCAGGTTTGCAGGGTTTGGAGGCACTGAAGCTTTCTTT	CASRFAGFGGTEAFF
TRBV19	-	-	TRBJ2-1	TGTGCCAGTAGTATAGGTTCGGCCGCTCAGCAGTTCTTC	CASSIGSAAQQFF
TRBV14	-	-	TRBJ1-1	TGTGCCAGCAGCCAAGAGTCCCAAGAAAGAGCTTTCTTT	CASSQESQERAFF
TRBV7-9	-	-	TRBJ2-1	TGTGCCAGCAGCTTAGGGGGAAGCAATGAGCAGTTCTTC	CASSLGGSNEQFF
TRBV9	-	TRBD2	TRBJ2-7	TGTGCCAGCAGCCCCCCGGGGGGGTACGAGCAGTACTTC	CASSPPGGYEQYF
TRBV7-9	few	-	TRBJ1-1	TGTGCCAGCAGCTTACCTTCGGCGCCTGAAGCTTTCTTT	CASSLPSAPEAFF
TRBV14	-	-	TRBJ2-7	TGTGCCAGCAGCCACCCCCCGGAGGGGGGCTCCTACGAGCAGTACTTC	CASSHPPEGGSYEQYF
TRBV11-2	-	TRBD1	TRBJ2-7	TGTGCCAGCAGCTTAATGACAGGGGGCGTTTACGAGCAGTACTTC	CASSLMTGGVYEQYF
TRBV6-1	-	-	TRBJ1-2	TGTGCCAGCAGTGACGGTGAGGGGCCCAAGGGCTACACCTTC	CASSDGEGPKGYTF
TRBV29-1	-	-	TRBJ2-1	TGCAGCGGGTGGACCCGGACTAATGAGCAGTTCTTC	CSGWTRTNEQFF
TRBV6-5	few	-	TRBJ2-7	TGTGCCAGCAGTTATGGGACTGGCTACGAGCAGTACTTC	CASSYGTGYEQYF
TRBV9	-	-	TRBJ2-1	TGTGCCAGCAGTGATACCAGGTACTGGACGGGCCATGGGGCTGAGCAGTTCTTC	CASSDTRYWTGHGAEQFF
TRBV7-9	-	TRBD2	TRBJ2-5	TGTGCCAGCAGCTCCTTGAGTAGCGGGAGGGCTGGCGAGACCCAGTACTTC	CASSSLSSGRAGETQYF